The 3 T cell receptor beta chains below come from one sample, sequenced in a study of memory CD4+ T cells and cytomegalovirus serostatus. This table comes from immunoSEQ multiplex PCR, and its TCRdb copy is limited to in-frame clones, with some not included. The sample yields 60,000 to 70,000 clones, less than 85% seen once. The sort gate was single viable CD3+CD4+CD8-CD45RO+ cells for memory CD4+ T cells. Sequenced input: memory CD4+ T cells from blood. These receptors were collected from an adult in good health and CMV-seronegative. Some clones in this sample may be carry-over from other donors' samples.

This clone was picked up a small number of times. This chain's CDR3 is CASTTSPLSRNEQFF. For the CDR3, the DNA is TGTGCCAGCACCACGAGTCCTTTGTCCAGGAATGAGCAGTTCTTC. The chain combines TRBV11-2 with TRBJ2-1; D remains ambiguous. Germline CDR1 is SGHAT and CDR2 is FQNNGV. CDR3 length: 15 amino acids. The ends were cut back, 7 bases at V and 7 bases at J, with 20 bases in the middle.

V usage is TRBV12-5 and J usage is TRBJ2-6; D ambiguous. CDR1 LGHNT and CDR2 FRNRAP come from the germline V gene. V was shortened by 2 bases and J by 0 bases, with 11 bases between the two germline ends. This CDR3 has 17 amino acids. CDR3 loop: CASGLSPDISGANVLTF. CDR3 nucleotides: TGTGCTAGTGGTTTGTCACCGGATATCTCTGGGGCCAACGTCCTGACTTTC.

This chain uses TRBV5-8 with TRBJ1-2; 7 bases line up with TRBD1. The germline gives CDR1 SGHTS, CDR2 YDEGEE. V lost 4 bases to trimming and J lost 1 base; unmatched junction nucleotides: 7. The CDR3 is made up of 15 amino acids. The CDR3 reads CASSQTGVFNYGYTF. The CDR3 bases are TGTGCCAGCAGCCAAACAGGGGTTTTTAACTATGGCTACACCTTC. Full variable domain (remainder filled in from reference TRBV5-8 and TRBJ1-2): EAGVTQSPTHLIKTRGQQATLRCSPISGHTSVYWYQQALGLGLQFLLWYDEGEERNRGNFPPRFSGRQFPNYSSELNVNALELEDSALYLCASSQTGVFNYGYTFGSGTRLTVV.